A selection of T cell receptor beta chains follows, all from one sample in a study of T cells after yellow fever vaccination. MiXCR, run by TCRdb on the 5' RACE reads, gives a single entry per CDR3 protein. The sample has hundreds of thousands of distinct CDR3 sequences; about 13% are singletons. The sequencing used PBMCs, collected on the day of the yellow fever booster vaccination. The origin of the receptors is a young man who received the YFV17D yellow fever vaccine. The CDR3 runs from the conserved cysteine through the conserved F or W. Fields, in order: J gene, D gene, V gene, clone size, CDR3 protein, CDR3 DNA. A D gene is named only where the DNA matches it firmly. Clone size is stated in some rows and not others, as once, few, many or a class when expanded.

>TRBJ2-7|-|TRBV6-1|few
CASAHRANYEQYF
TGTGCCAGCGCACACAGGGCGAACTACGAGCAGTACTTC
>TRBJ2-3|TRBD2|TRBV6-2/TRBV6-3|few
CASSYSGVQREGQPDTQYF
TGTGCCAGCAGTTACTCCGGAGTACAGCGGGAGGGCCAGCCAGATACGCAGTATTTT
>TRBJ2-5|-|TRBV7-2|many
CASSWTLDRQETQYF
TGTGCCAGCAGCTGGACCCTGGACAGACAAGAGACCCAGTACTTC
>TRBJ2-7|-|TRBV10-3|-
CAISEAQSMEQYF
TGTGCCATCAGTGAGGCCCAGTCCATGGAGCAGTACTTC
>TRBJ2-3|TRBD2|TRBV30|few
CAWSVAGDGMGTQYF
TGTGCCTGGAGTGTAGCGGGAGATGGGATGGGGACGCAGTATTTT
>TRBJ1-2|-|TRBV28|-
CASSFVTLANYGYTF
TGTGCCAGCAGTTTTGTGACCCTAGCTAACTATGGCTACACCTTC
>TRBJ2-2|-|TRBV6-2/TRBV6-3|-
CATRRANTGELFF
TGTGCCACCCGGAGGGCGAACACCGGGGAGCTGTTTTTT
>TRBJ1-1|-|TRBV7-2|-
CASSRKGFPPEAFF
TGTGCCAGCAGCCGGAAGGGTTTCCCTCCTGAAGCTTTCTTT
>TRBJ2-3|TRBD1|TRBV5-1|many
CASRGDRGSDTQYF
TGCGCCAGCAGAGGGGACAGGGGGTCAGATACGCAGTATTTT
>TRBJ1-1|-|TRBV7-2|few
CASSLMRLGAEAFF
TGTGCCAGCAGCTTAATGAGGCTGGGGGCTGAAGCTTTCTTT
>TRBJ2-7|-|TRBV29-1|few
CSVGATGDGTYEQYF
TGCAGCGTTGGGGCCACGGGAGACGGTACCTACGAGCAGTACTTC
>TRBJ2-3|-|TRBV11-2|-
CASSLVDVGHTADTQYF
TGTGCCAGCAGCTTAGTGGATGTGGGACATACGGCAGATACGCAGTATTTT
>TRBJ2-3|TRBD1|TRBV9|-
CASSFTGGQGYTDTQYF
TGTGCCAGCAGCTTTACCGGGGGACAGGGATACACAGATACGCAGTATTTT
>TRBJ2-5|TRBD1|TRBV5-1|few
CASSFNRGQETQYF
TGCGCCAGCAGCTTCAACAGGGGCCAAGAGACCCAGTACTTC
>TRBJ2-5|-|TRBV15|many
CATSRGGLQETQYF
TGTGCCACCAGCAGAGGTGGACTACAAGAGACCCAGTACTTC
>TRBJ2-3|TRBD2|TRBV5-4|few
CASSWTSGRGPTDTQYF
TGTGCCAGCAGCTGGACTAGCGGGAGGGGGCCCACAGATACGCAGTATTTT
>TRBJ2-1|-|TRBV7-2|-
CASSALPYNEQFF
TGTGCCAGCAGCGCACTACCCTACAATGAGCAGTTCTTC
>TRBJ2-3|TRBD2|TRBV6-5|few
CASSYSTSGRTDTQYF
TGTGCCAGCAGTTACTCTACTAGCGGGAGGACAGATACGCAGTATTTT
>TRBJ2-6|-|TRBV29-1|few
CSGLDSRASGANVLTF
TGCAGCGGACTGGACTCTCGAGCATCCGGGGCCAACGTCCTGACTTTC
>TRBJ2-5|TRBD1|TRBV5-1|-
CASTLGQGGETQYF
TGCGCCAGCACCTTGGGACAGGGGGGCGAGACCCAGTACTTC
>TRBJ2-1|-|TRBV20-1|few
CSAALTGRYNEQFF
TGCAGTGCAGCGCTGACCGGGAGATACAATGAGCAGTTCTTC
>TRBJ2-1|TRBD2|TRBV27|few
CASSSGTRIHEQFF
TGTGCCAGCAGTTCCGGGACTAGGATCCATGAGCAGTTCTTC
>TRBJ2-7|-|TRBV4-3|few
CASSQEGRDYEQYF
TGCGCCAGCAGCCAAGAAGGCAGGGATTACGAGCAGTACTTC
>TRBJ1-3|-|TRBV7-2|many
CASSLDGRLEGNTIYF
TGTGCCAGCAGCTTAGACGGCAGGCTGGAAGGAAACACCATATATTTT
>TRBJ2-3|-|TRBV11-1|few
CASSSPLTLIRFSPYTQYF
TGTGCCAGCAGCTCCCCCCTAACACTGATACGTTTTTCCCCCTATACGCAGTATTTT
>TRBJ2-2|TRBD1|TRBV29-1|few
CSGGTGGTNTGELFF
TGCAGCGGCGGGACAGGGGGTACGAACACCGGGGAGCTGTTTTTT
>TRBJ2-5|-|TRBV12-3/TRBV12-4|-
CASSFTLSSTQYF
TGTGCCAGCAGTTTTACCCTCAGTTCGACCCAGTACTTC
>TRBJ1-2|TRBD1|TRBV12-5|few
CASGRTGDNNYGYTF
TGTGCTAGTGGTCGGACAGGGGACAATAACTATGGCTACACCTTC
>TRBJ2-5|-|TRBV20-1|-
CSARDGIGSETQYF
TGCAGTGCTAGAGATGGGATCGGAAGTGAGACCCAGTACTTC
>TRBJ2-7|-|TRBV18|-
CASSPNPGDEQYF
TGTGCCAGCTCACCAAATCCGGGAGACGAGCAGTACTTC
>TRBJ2-2|TRBD2|TRBV5-1|-
CASSGDAGVGVGELFF
TGCGCCAGCAGCGGGGACGCGGGAGTGGGCGTCGGGGAGCTGTTTTTT
>TRBJ1-4|-|TRBV14|few
CASSQEGVRTRNEKLFF
TGTGCCAGCAGCCAAGAGGGGGTGCGAACCCGTAATGAAAAACTGTTTTTT
>TRBJ2-7|-|TRBV5-1|few
CASSYLGEGQDEQYF
TGCGCCAGCAGCTACCTGGGTGAGGGTCAGGACGAGCAGTACTTC
>TRBJ2-7|-|TRBV27|once
CASSLIPTNQKGEQYF
TGTGCCAGCAGTTTAATCCCCACGAACCAGAAGGGCGAGCAGTACTTC
>TRBJ1-2|-|TRBV5-1|few
CASSLDPGYYGYTF
TGCGCCAGCAGCTTGGATCCAGGCTACTATGGCTACACCTTC
>TRBJ1-1|-|TRBV11-2|few
CASSLLVYGNTEAFF
TGTGCCAGCAGCTTGTTAGTTTACGGGAACACTGAAGCTTTCTTT
>TRBJ2-5|-|TRBV20-1|-
CSAPALRAIQETQYF
TGCAGTGCCCCCGCGTTGAGGGCCATACAAGAGACCCAGTACTTC
>TRBJ2-1|-|TRBV5-6|few
CASSFTGTGYNEQFF
TGTGCCAGCAGCTTTACAGGGACTGGGTACAATGAGCAGTTCTTC
>TRBJ2-5|TRBD2|TRBV20-1|few
CSARDMGGVQETQYF
TGCAGTGCTAGAGATATGGGAGGGGTCCAAGAGACCCAGTACTTC
>TRBJ2-7|-|TRBV20-1|-
CSARVVVEQYF
TGCAGTGCGAGGGTCGTGGTGGAGCAGTACTTC
>TRBJ2-1|-|TRBV15|-
CALCPAKVSSRSYNEQFF
TGTGCCCTCTGTCCCGCGAAGGTCTCTAGCAGATCCTACAATGAGCAGTTCTTC
>TRBJ1-4|-|TRBV4-1|few
CASSLPGIGEKLFF
TGCGCCAGCAGCCTCCCAGGGATCGGCGAAAAACTGTTTTTT
>TRBJ1-1|-|TRBV29-1|few
CLGGDMNTEAFF
TGCCTAGGGGGGGATATGAACACTGAAGCTTTCTTT
>TRBJ2-3|-|TRBV29-1|-
CSVPWRSTDTQYF
TGCAGCGTCCCTTGGCGGAGTACAGATACGCAGTATTTT
>TRBJ2-7|-|TRBV5-6|-
CASSPSWPDEQYF
TGTGCCAGCAGTCCAAGTTGGCCGGACGAGCAGTACTTC
>TRBJ2-7|-|TRBV18|-
CASSLLGLEQYF
TGTGCCAGCTCACTGTTAGGTCTCGAGCAGTACTTC
>TRBJ2-5|-|TRBV20-1|-
CSAAQRGPETQYF
TGCAGTGCGGCCCAGCGAGGACCTGAGACCCAGTACTTC
>TRBJ2-5|-|TRBV9|-
CASSAFMGETQYF
TGTGCCAGCAGCGCCTTCATGGGGGAGACCCAGTACTTC
>TRBJ2-3|TRBD1|TRBV29-1|-
CSVGQSVQGTDTQYF
TGCAGCGTTGGGCAATCGGTACAGGGGACAGATACGCAGTATTTT
>TRBJ1-2|-|TRBV12-3/TRBV12-4|-
CASSVSGSLVYTF
TGTGCCAGCAGTGTATCGGGATCCCTTGTCTACACCTTC
>TRBJ2-1|-|TRBV28|many
CASSHTKSSYNEQFF
TGTGCCAGCAGCCATACTAAGAGCTCCTACAATGAGCAGTTCTTC
>TRBJ2-1|TRBD1|TRBV5-6|-
CASSLLGQDDNEQFF
TGTGCCAGCAGCTTACTCGGACAGGATGACAATGAGCAGTTCTTC
>TRBJ2-3|TRBD2|TRBV2|-
CASSAAGRADTQYF
TGTGCCAGCAGTGCGGCGGGGAGGGCAGATACGCAGTATTTT
>TRBJ2-7|TRBD2|TRBV20-1|few
CSVTSAMGEQYF
TGCAGTGTAACTAGCGCGATGGGCGAGCAGTACTTC
>TRBJ2-7|-|TRBV9|-
CASSVATGEASSYEQYF
TGTGCCAGCAGCGTAGCTACGGGGGAAGCCTCCTCCTACGAGCAGTACTTC
>TRBJ2-2|-|TRBV6-2/TRBV6-3|few
CASSSGSWTGELFF
TGTGCCAGCAGTTCCGGGTCATGGACCGGGGAGCTGTTTTTT
>TRBJ1-1|-|TRBV5-1|-
CASSLGLSSNTEAFF
TGCGCCAGCAGCTTGGGGCTGAGCTCGAACACTGAAGCTTTCTTT